These 15 T cell receptor beta chains came from one sample sequenced in a study of neurological immune-mediated disorders. Each CDR3 protein is one row after TCRdb ran MiXCR on the 5' RACE reads. There are about 62,000 distinct CDR3 sequences in the sample; around 3.8% occur only once, and around 2.2% lies in the top ten. Sequencing was carried out using PBMCs. These receptors came from a woman in her forties or fifties with multiple sclerosis.

This clonotype was recorded many times. This chain joins TRBV20-1 and TRBJ1-2; D gene unclear. Germline V gives CDR1 DFQATT, CDR2 SNEGSKA (reference sequence). This CDR3 has 13 residues. V lost 3 bases to trimming and J lost 4 bases, with 12 bases between them. In DNA form, the CDR3 reads TGCAGTGCTAGTCCAGACCTTGGCTATGGCTACACCTTC. Its protein product is CSASPDLGYGYTF.

This clonotype occurred many times. A read error may account for a junction end that differs from germline. V gene TRBV14 combines with J gene TRBJ1-6; D is undetermined. CDR1 and CDR2 from the germline V gene are SGHDN and FVKESK. CDR3 length: 17 residues. The CDR3 bases are TGTGCCAGCAGCCAACGGGCGGCGAGCTCCTATAATTCACCCCTCAACTTT. Its protein product is CASSQRAASSYNSPLNF.

This clonotype came up a few times. The V and J genes are TRBV18 and TRBJ2-3; D is perhaps TRBD2 (6 bases). Germline V gives CDR1 KGHSH, CDR2 LQKENI. Between the trimmed V and J ends, which lost 0 bases and 14 bases, there was a span of 18 bases. CDR3 length equals 14 residues. The CDR3 loop reads CASSPPEEGLRMYF. DNA of the CDR3: TGTGCCAGCTCACCACCGGAGGAGGGACTGCGAATGTATTTT.

This clonotype came up many times. The rearrangement links TRBV18 to TRBJ2-3, with 11 bases lining up with TRBD1. V was pared by 4 bases and J by 4 bases, with 10 bases of the junction left unmatched. The CDR3 consists of 17 residues. Germline assignment: CDR1 KGHSH and CDR2 LQKENI. The DNA for the CDR3 is TGTGCCAGCTCACTCACCGGGACAGGGGGGCTTCCAGATACGCAGTATTTT. As protein: CASSLTGTGGLPDTQYF. Variable domain in full (rest from reference TRBV18 and TRBJ2-3): NAGVMQNPRHLVRRRGQEARLRCSPMKGHSHVYWYRQLPEEGLKFMVYLQKENIIDESGMPKERFSAEFPKEGPSILRIQQVVRGDSAAYFCASSLTGTGGLPDTQYFGPGTRLTVL.

This clonotype has ten or more counts. V gene TRBV5-1 combines with J gene TRBJ1-1; tentative D call: TRBD1 (6 bases). The germline V gene has CDR1 SGHRS and CDR2 YFSETQ. Trimming took off 0 bases at V and 4 bases at J, with 13 bases between the two ends. This CDR3 comprises 15 residues. CDR3 loop: CASSLVGGAITEAFF. Here the CDR3 DNA reads TGCGCCAGCAGCTTGGTGGGGGGGGCGATCACTGAAGCTTTCTTT.

This clonotype was counted at least ten times. V and J are TRBV6-2 or TRBV6-3 and TRBJ1-2; possible D gene TRBD1, 5 bases. There are 14 residues in the CDR3. Trimming took 0 bases from V and 4 from J, leaving 9 bases between them. Germline values: CDR1 MNHEY, CDR2 SVGEGT. The CDR3 is CASSYSREGYGYTF. The CDR3 nucleotides are TGTGCCAGCAGTTACTCCAGGGAAGGCTATGGCTACACCTTC.

Many counts were recorded for this clonotype. The chain employs TRBV12-3 or TRBV12-4 and TRBJ2-3; the D is unclear. This CDR3 is 16 amino acids long. Deletions cut 3 bases from V and 4 bases from J, with 17 bases between. This CDR3 reads CASSFGYSLKPDTQYF. CDR3 nucleotide sequence: TGTGCCAGCAGTTTTGGATATAGCCTGAAACCAGATACGCAGTATTTT.

About this clonotype itself: This may come from a read error, since a much larger clone is one base off. The chain couples TRBV5-6 to TRBJ2-7; perhaps TRBD2 as D (6 bases). The CDR3 runs 14 residues. Germline CDR1 and CDR2: SGHDT and YYEEEE. V was cut by 3 bases and J by 0 bases, with 10 bases left in between. The DNA for the CDR3 is TGTGCCAGCAGCTGGGCGGGAAACTCCTACGAGCAGTACTTC. It yields the protein CASSWAGNSYEQYF.

There are many counts of this clonotype. The chain is built from TRBV20-1 and TRBJ2-3; 7 bases match TRBD1. CDR1 is DFQATT and CDR2 is SNEGSKA in the germline V gene (reference sequence). There are 16 residues in the CDR3. V dropped 3 bases and J dropped 2; count of bases not matched to a gene: 11. CDR3 sequence (DNA): TGCAGTGCTAGTACTCCGGGACAGAGGGACACAGATACGCAGTATTTT. Translated: CSASTPGQRDTDTQYF.

The table lists this clonotype with a few counts. The chain links TRBV12-3 or TRBV12-4 to TRBJ1-6, with D uncertain. The CDR3 length is 15 residues. V gave up 1 base and J gave up 7 bases, with 11 bases separating them. The CDR3, as DNA: TGTGCCAGCAGTTTAGATCCAGGCTCAAATTCACCCCTCCACTTT. Amino acid sequence: CASSLDPGSNSPLHF.

This clonotype was counted at least ten times. Germline and junction disagree at one end, which may indicate a read error. The chain couples TRBV27 to TRBJ1-6; the match to TRBD1 covers 7 bases. This CDR3 spans 14 amino acids. Germline CDR1 MNHEY, CDR2 SMNVEV (reference sequence). DNA for the CDR3: TGTGCCAGCAGTTTAAACAGGGGTAATTCACCCCTCAACTTT. This translates into CASSLNRGNSPLNF.

There are many counts of this clonotype. The chain joins TRBV10-3 to TRBJ1-2; 7 bases line up with TRBD1. V shed 2 bases and J 6 bases; nucleotides not matched to a gene: 6. The CDR3 contains 14 residues. Germline V gene data show CDR1 as ENHRY and CDR2 as SYGVKD. CDR3 sequence (DNA): TGTGCCATCAGTGAGACAGGGGTGTCGAATGGCTACACCTTC. Residues: CAISETGVSNGYTF.

This clonotype was recorded at least ten times. The chain combines TRBV15 with TRBJ2-3; 11 bases match TRBD2. The CDR3 has 18 amino acids. The germline V gene has CDR1 LNHNV and CDR2 YYDKDF (reference sequence). Unmatched junction bases numbered 5, after V lost 0 bases and J lost 0 bases. In nucleotides, the CDR3 is TGTGCCACCAGCAGAGACCCGGGACTAGCGGAAAGCACAGATACGCAGTATTTT. Its translation: CATSRDPGLAESTDTQYF. The full variable domain, rest sourced from reference TRBV15 and TRBJ2-3, is DAMVIQNPRYQVTQFGKPVTLSCSQTLNHNVMYWYQQKSSQAPKLLFHYYDKDFNNEADTPDNFQSRRPNTSFCFLDIRSPGLGDTAMYLCATSRDPGLAESTDTQYFGPGTRLTVL.

This clonotype was found many times. The chain couples TRBV5-5 to TRBJ1-5; D is undetermined. Trimming left V 0 bases short and J 0 bases short, with 7 bases between. This CDR3 has 15 residues. Germline-derived CDR1 and CDR2 are SGHKS and YYEKEE (reference sequence). In DNA form, the CDR3 reads TGTGCCAGCAGCTTGGATGGGGATAGCAATCAGCCCCAGCATTTT. This codes for CASSLDGDSNQPQHF. The variable domain in full, completed from reference TRBV5-5 and TRBJ1-5, reads DAGVTQSPTHLIKTRGQQVTLRCSPISGHKSVSWYQQVLGQGPQFIFQYYEKEERGRGNFPDRFSARQFPNYSSELNVNALLLGDSALYLCASSLDGDSNQPQHFGDGTRLSIL.

This clonotype has a count of ten or more. The gene calls are TRBV5-6 and TRBJ2-3; the D gene could be TRBD1 or TRBD2 (6 bases each). CDR1 SGHDT and CDR2 YYEEEE come from the germline V gene. This CDR3 has 16 residues. V was shortened by 3 bases and J by 2 bases, with 16 bases between the two germline ends. CDR3 residues: CASSSRGTGATDTQYF. DNA of the CDR3: TGTGCCAGCAGCTCTAGGGGGACGGGGGCCACAGATACGCAGTATTTT.